This T cell receptor (beta chain) was observed in a study of blood T cell repertoires in COVID-19. Study-level background: The origin of the acute and convalescent COVID-19 samples was the United States, Italy and Spain.

This table comes from immunoSEQ multiplex PCR, and its TCRdb copy is limited to in-frame clones, with some not included. The sample has over 250,000 clones, approximately 85% seen once; the top ten hold approximately 11%. The CDR3 consists of 14 residues. The germline V and J ends were trimmed by 1 base and 4 bases, with 11 bases remaining between them. In germline, CDR1 is SGHRS, CDR2 YFSETQ. This chain uses TRBV5-1 with TRBJ2-5, with TRBD2 as a possible D gene (5 bases). The TCR comes from a woman aged 65 to 85 with acute or convalescent COVID-19. The material sequenced was peripheral blood. The CDR3 DNA reads TGCGCCAGCAGCTTGATCGGGGTAGGAGAGACCCAGTACTTC. Protein sequence: CASSLIGVGETQYF.